The 25 T cell receptor beta chains below all came from one sample that was sequenced in a study of blood T cell repertoires in COVID-19. Some clones are missing from TCRdb's copy, which holds only in-frame ones; the method was immunoSEQ multiplex PCR. The top ten hold 1.5% to 2% of the sample, which has 100,000 to 130,000 clones, 71% seen once. Specimen: peripheral blood. Source of these receptors: a woman aged 40 to 50 with acute or convalescent COVID-19.

The V call is TRBV7-2, the J call TRBJ1-2; D remains ambiguous. Trimming took 5 bases from V and 4 from J, leaving 11 bases between them. This CDR3 has 13 amino acids. Germline CDR1 SGHTA, CDR2 FQGNSA. The CDR3 loop reads CASSPTGSYGYTF. CDR3 nucleotides: TGTGCCAGCAGCCCGACCGGGAGCTATGGCTACACCTTC.

The chain couples TRBV20-1 to TRBJ1-2; D gene ambiguous. The CDR3 runs 13 residues. Trimming stripped 3 bases from V and 5 bases from J, with 13 bases between. Germline-derived CDR1 and CDR2 are DFQATT and SNEGSKA (reference sequence). The CDR3 DNA sequence: TGCAGTGCTAGTCTTGAGGGTGGATATGGCTACACCTTC. Protein product: CSASLEGGYGYTF.

This clone was seen only once. The J gene is TRBJ2-5, the V gene TRBV7-7; 10 nucleotides match TRBD2. From germline, CDR1 is SSHAT and CDR2 FNYEAQ (reference sequence). Trimming took 1 base from V and 5 from J; bases not matched to a gene: 7. This CDR3 contains 16 residues. CDR3 sequence reads: CASSLVSGGAVETQYF. CDR3 coding DNA: TGTGCCAGCAGCTTAGTAAGCGGGGGGGCCGTGGAGACCCAGTACTTC.

This clone has a single count. The V and J genes are TRBV10-3 and TRBJ2-1; D possibly corresponds to TRBD2 (5 bases). Germline loops: CDR1 ENHRY, CDR2 SYGVKD. The V and J ends lost 9 bases and 7 bases respectively, with 16 bases between them. The CDR3 covers 13 residues. CDR3 DNA sequence: TGTGCCATGGGCAATTCTCGGGAAAATGAGCAGTTCTTC. Translated: CAMGNSRENEQFF.

The chain links TRBV10-3 to TRBJ2-5; 8 nucleotides line up with TRBD2. The CDR3 runs 14 residues. The germline gives CDR1 ENHRY, CDR2 SYGVKD. V lost 5 bases to trimming and J lost 2 bases; unmatched junction nucleotides: 4. CDR3 coding DNA: TGTGCCATCAGTACTAGCGGTATACAAGAGACCCAGTACTTC. It translates to CAISTSGIQETQYF.

The CDR3 nucleotides read TGTGCCAGCAGGGGCCGGGACAGGGGAGAAAAACTGTTTTTT. Its protein product is CASRGRDRGEKLFF. The J gene is TRBJ1-4, the V gene TRBV6-5; 10 bases match TRBD1. This CDR3 has 14 amino acids. V was clipped by 6 bases and J by 8 bases; unmatched bases: 6. CDR1 is MNHEY and CDR2 is SVGAGI in the germline V gene.

This chain's CDR3 is CASMPSGANTGELFF. As DNA, the CDR3 is TGTGCCAGCATGCCCTCGGGGGCGAACACCGGGGAGCTGTTTTTT. The chain employs TRBV7-9 and TRBJ2-2, with D perhaps matching TRBD2 (6 bases). This CDR3 has 15 residues. The V gene lost 7 bases and the J gene lost 0 bases, with 12 bases spanning the gap. Germline V gives CDR1 SEHNR, CDR2 FQNEAQ (reference sequence).

The genes are TRBV10-3 and TRBJ2-3; tentative D call: TRBD1 (6 bases). V dropped 5 bases and J dropped 0 bases, with 9 bases sitting between them. This CDR3 spans 14 amino acids. The germline V gene encodes CDR1 ENHRY and CDR2 SYGVKD. CDR3 DNA sequence: TGTGCCATCAGTAACGGACAGAGCACAGATACGCAGTATTTT. Protein sequence: CAISNGQSTDTQYF.

The CDR3 loop is CAWSAGTGGASGNTIYF. CDR3 in DNA: TGTGCCTGGAGTGCAGGGACAGGGGGCGCGTCTGGAAACACCATATATTTT. The chain combines TRBV30 with TRBJ1-3, with 12 bases identical to TRBD1. This CDR3 has 17 residues. Germline lookup yields CDR1 GTSNPN and CDR2 SVGIG (reference sequence). The V and J ends lost 1 base and 1 base, in that order; junction bases with no gene match: 5.

In its sample, this clone was seen a few times. The chain is built from TRBV5-1 and TRBJ2-1; D remains ambiguous. Germline-derived CDR1 and CDR2 are SGHRS and YFSETQ. This CDR3 is built from 14 residues. V lost 4 bases to trimming and J lost 3 bases, with 11 bases between them. CDR3 residues: CASSPPQNYNEQFF. The DNA for the CDR3 is TGCGCCAGCAGCCCGCCCCAGAACTACAATGAGCAGTTCTTC. Complete variable domain (other parts from reference TRBV5-1 and TRBJ2-1): KAGVTQTPRYLIKTRGQQVTLSCSPISGHRSVSWYQQTPGQGLQFLFEYFSETQRNKGNFPGRFSGRQFSNSRSEMNVSTLELGDSALYLCASSPPQNYNEQFFGPGTRLTVL.

The gene calls are TRBV7-2 and TRBJ1-2; 7 bases match TRBD1. Germline values: CDR1 SGHTA, CDR2 FQGNSA. V gave up 4 bases and J gave up 9 bases; unmatched junction bases: 8. The CDR3 runs 13 residues. CDR3 residues: CASSSVQGRSYTF. The CDR3 DNA follows: TGTGCCAGCAGCTCAGTACAGGGGAGAAGCTACACCTTC.

The chain uses TRBV4-1 and TRBJ1-2, with D possibly TRBD1 on 6 matching bases. The CDR3 consists of 15 residues. The V end lost 0 bases, the J end lost 6 bases, and 14 bases lay between the germline ends. Germline values: CDR1 MGHRA, CDR2 YSYEKL. The CDR3 here is CASSQEGMAGDGYTF. The CDR3 DNA sequence: TGCGCCAGCAGCCAAGAAGGAATGGCAGGGGATGGCTACACCTTC.

This clone has only one observation. V and J are TRBV6-5 and TRBJ2-7, with a weak D call TRBD1 (5 bases). V was trimmed by 7 bases and J by 2 bases, leaving 15 bases between them. This CDR3 comprises 14 residues. The germline CDR1 and CDR2 sequences are MNHEY and SVGAGI. Written as DNA, the CDR3 is TGTGCCAGCAAACAGGACGAAACTACCTACGAGCAGTACTTC. This sequence encodes CASKQDETTYEQYF.

The chain joins TRBV5-1 to TRBJ1-3, with a tentative D call TRBD1 (5 bases). CDR1 and CDR2 (germline): SGHRS, YFSETQ. V shed 0 bases and J shed 0 bases, with 10 bases lying between them. The CDR3 has 16 residues. The CDR3 region has the DNA TGCGCCAGCAGCTTGGGGCCAGGGCGCTCTGGAAACACCATATATTTT. Translated, it gives CASSLGPGRSGNTIYF.

The V and J genes are TRBV5-5 and TRBJ2-1, with 14 positions matching TRBD2. The CDR3 has 16 residues. Germline lookup yields CDR1 SGHKS and CDR2 YYEKEE (reference sequence). Trimming took 2 bases from V and 8 from J; bases not matched to a gene: 6. The CDR3, as DNA: TGTGCCAGCAGCTTCCGACTAGCGGGGGGGTTCGATGAGCAGTTCTTC. Protein product: CASSFRLAGGFDEQFF.

This clone appeared a single time. The chain employs TRBV6-6 and TRBJ2-4; 10 bases agree with TRBD1. Germline trimming cut 6 bases from V and 5 bases from J; bases unmatched to any gene: 7. This CDR3 comprises 15 residues. Germline V lookup: CDR1 MNHNY, CDR2 SVGAGI (reference sequence). CDR3 in amino acids: CASRRGTGDENIQYF. The CDR3 nucleotides read TGTGCCAGCAGACGCGGGACAGGGGACGAAAACATTCAGTACTTC.

The chain has TRBV5-5 and TRBJ1-5, with 7 bases fitting TRBD1. Per germline, CDR1 SGHKS and CDR2 YYEKEE (reference sequence). The CDR3 length is 14 residues. With 4 bases clipped from V and 11 bases from J, the junction kept 12 bases outside the gene matches. CDR3 sequence reads: CASSEGQPLLSQHF. CDR3 nucleotides: TGTGCCAGCAGCGAGGGACAGCCTCTTCTGTCCCAGCATTTT.

The J gene is TRBJ1-5, the V gene TRBV21-1. TRBV21-1 is assigned pseudogene status. This CDR3 is built from 15 residues. The CDR3 loop is CAWETQLNNNQPQHF. In DNA form, the CDR3 reads TGTGCCTGGGAGACCCAACTTAATAACAATCAGCCCCAGCATTTT.

The J gene is TRBJ2-7, the V gene TRBV2; a weak D match, TRBD1 (5 bases). CDR1 SNHLY and CDR2 FYNNEI come from the germline V gene. The CDR3 runs 12 residues. V gave up 6 bases and J gave up 6 bases, with 12 bases separating them. The chain's CDR3 is CASRRAGPEQYF. In DNA, the CDR3 is TGTGCCAGCAGACGGGCAGGGCCCGAGCAGTACTTC.

The chain couples TRBV5-6 to TRBJ2-3; 8 positions match TRBD1. V lost 1 base, J lost 3 bases, and 4 bases stayed unmatched. CDR3 length equals 15 residues. In germline, CDR1 is SGHDT, CDR2 YYEEEE. The CDR3 protein is CASSLPGQGTDTQYF. CDR3 DNA sequence: TGTGCCAGCAGCTTGCCCGGACAGGGAACAGATACGCAGTATTTT.

The gene calls are TRBV4-1 and TRBJ1-5, with D unclear. The CDR3 covers 13 residues. V lost 1 base and J 13 bases, leaving 14 bases between the germline ends. Germline V gene lookup returns CDR1 MGHRA and CDR2 YSYEKL. CDR3 coding DNA: TGCGCCAGCAGCCAAGTGCCGGAGGGAACTCAGCATTTT. Its protein is CASSQVPEGTQHF.

The gene calls are TRBV6-6 and TRBJ1-6; D is possibly TRBD1 (6 bases). The germline V and J ends were trimmed by 4 bases and 10 bases, with 14 bases remaining between them. The CDR3 runs to 14 residues. CDR1 MNHNY and CDR2 SVGAGI come from the germline V gene (reference sequence). As DNA, the CDR3 is TGTGCCAGCAGTTCCCCAGGGGCAGGCTCACCCCTCCACTTT. It translates to CASSSPGAGSPLHF.

The rearrangement links TRBV10-3 to TRBJ1-1, with 7 bases aligning to TRBD1. The CDR3 spans 13 residues. Germline values: CDR1 ENHRY, CDR2 SYGVKD. V was pared by 4 bases and J by 7 bases, with 6 bases of the junction left unmatched. The CDR3 sequence: CAISGGTVSEAFF. The CDR3 bases are TGTGCCATCAGTGGGGGGACAGTAAGTGAAGCTTTCTTT.

This clone was picked up a small number of times. The chain recombines TRBV27 with TRBJ2-7; 9 bases agree with TRBD1. The CDR3 consists of 15 residues. The V gene end was trimmed by 1 base and the J gene end by 2 bases; junction bases not matched to a gene: 3. Germline V CDR1 and CDR2: MNHEY, SMNVEV (reference sequence). The chain's CDR3 is CASSLYGTGTYEQYF. In DNA form, the CDR3 reads TGTGCCAGCAGTTTATACGGGACAGGGACCTACGAGCAGTACTTC.

The rearrangement joins TRBV27 to TRBJ1-2, with D unresolved. Germline values: CDR1 MNHEY, CDR2 SMNVEV (reference sequence). V was clipped by 1 base and J by 8 bases, with 11 bases between them. The CDR3 has 13 residues. The CDR3 DNA follows: TGTGCCAGCAGTTTATTAAGGACGGGGGGCTACACCTTC. It encodes CASSLLRTGGYTF.